Here is one T cell receptor (beta chain) with its context. This clone came up a few times. Its specific antigen is unknown. Per-nucleotide qualities are absent, and no much larger clonotype sits a single base away. The data are from a study of cytomegalovirus exposure and HLA in healthy donors (dated by TCRdb to 2015 to 2018). A note on the overall study: In an earlier analysis of several hundred of the donors, 250 to 350 Gb of sequence data and some 100 million unique TCR beta sequences from 150 million to 200 million T cells were reported. Roughly 320 gigabases of sequencing data and around 88 million unique TCR sequences made up an early release that covered roughly 670 HLA-typed donors. The genetic ancestry cluster associated with self-reported Caucasian donors included 81% of the roughly 380 genotyped donors. The study aimed to test whether signatures of past pathogen exposure could be identified by cataloging public T cell receptors. The study profiled the T cell repertoires of fewer than 850 subjects by immunosequencing and related them to cytomegalovirus serostatus. Along with the approximately 600-subject first cohort, a separate validation cohort of over 90 different subjects was used. To predict cytomegalovirus infection status, the study brought together high-throughput TCR immunosequencing, statistical association of individual TCRs with disease status, and machine learning. A later analysis re-examined previously published TCR beta repertoires from more than 650 donors and added high-resolution HLA genotyping to investigate patterns of TCR occurrence. Rather than drawing on any new phenotypic data, the later analysis identified candidate immune exposures from TCR beta sequences and the way those sequences occurred across donors. An earlier analysis of approximately 580 of the donors used high-throughput TCR beta sequencing to judge whether each TCR beta V gene segment behaved as functional or pseudogenic. Donor age, sex, ethnicity and CMV serostatus were collected together with the repertoire data. In a later genetic analysis, genome-wide SNP genotypes for about 65% of the 666 donors were used, and that subset was treated as a discovery cohort. Every repertoire in the discovery cohort had been generated on one and the same sequencing platform. HLA typing covered class I and class II loci at four-digit resolution. Typing coverage differed by locus: A, B, C, DRB1 and DQB1 were typed in roughly 620-630 donors, DQA1 in roughly 500, DPA1 in 600 to 610, and DPB1 in about 450. Roughly 5 DR-DQ haplotypes were handled as single units for association and clustering, since linkage in the cohort was strong. On average, roughly 250,000 unique TCR beta nucleotide sequences were sequenced per donor among a few hundred genotyped donors of the cohort, with roughly 18% of those sequences being non-productive. On the study overall, not on this receptor specifically: Some IMGT-functional V segments, including TRBV6-2 and TRBV6-3, could not be told apart with the 87-base-pair reads, so those segments were excluded. According to a later analysis, most CMV-associated TCR beta chains appeared to be HLA-restricted, and the HLA associations seemed to be driven largely by CMV exposure. Compared with equally common non-associated chains, HLA-associated TCR beta chains in a later analysis were more clonally expanded and had lower generation probabilities. A later genetic analysis reported fewer N-insertions in productive TCRs among donors in an Asian-associated ancestry cluster than the roughly 700-donor mean. An association between a missense DCLRE1C variant and V-gene and J-gene trimming of TCR beta chains was found in a later genetic analysis and replicated in an independent cohort. A group of highly shared sequence variants was considered likely to be a technical artifact of the sequencing pipeline. When HLA alleles, especially DR and DQ, strongly co-occurred, TCR associations were difficult to assign to individual alleles. CMV serostatus was the only immune exposure information available for the cohort. Because HLA typing was missing for some donors at each locus, association tests included only the typed subset. While some public TCRs were present in many individuals, most TCR sequences turned up only very rarely across donors. According to the authors, the approach could potentially be generalized to other disease states and immunological phenotypes. A total of roughly 160 TCR beta chains were listed by the study as associated with cytomegalovirus. In a later analysis, several top co-occurrence clusters were reported to appear linked to parvovirus B19, influenza, CMV and Epstein-Barr virus. Because counts were too low, seventeen rarely observed V segments, including chromosome 9 orphons, were left out of the earlier analysis of roughly 600 of the donors. In both the original and validation cohorts, the classifier was reported to diagnose cytomegalovirus status with high specificity and sensitivity. The cohort was sequenced for TCR beta chains only, and without alpha or paired-chain data the features that could be detected were limited. According to a later analysis, TCR association rates differed among HLA loci, with DRB1 alleles showing the most associated TCRs and HLA-C alleles showing the fewest. Roughly uniform sequencing depth across donors was assumed in presence/absence analyses, although this assumption may not hold. Broadly in line with IMGT annotations, most TCR beta V segments showed up in productive rearrangements about 87% or about 30% of the time in an earlier analysis of 587 of the donors. A further reported finding was that TCR beta sequences accurately predicted the HLA-A and HLA-B alleles for most subjects in the first cohort. Correlated functional status among segregating V segments might reflect linkage disequilibrium, but an unknown experimental factor could not be ruled out. At a false discovery rate of 0.05, a later analysis linked about 17,000 TCR beta sequences to specific HLA alleles. Three of the identified cytomegalovirus-associated TCR beta chains were confirmed in vitro to be specific for cytomegalovirus antigens.

Preparation of the library involved the immunoSEQ multiplex PCR assay. For the multiplex PCR, a mixture combining 60 forward primers for TCR Vbeta segments and 13 reverse primers for TCR Jbeta segments was used. A multiplex PCR assay on genomic DNA amplified the CDR3 region of rearranged TCR beta genes. The amplified TCR beta libraries were sequenced on the Illumina HiSeq System as 87-base-pair reads. On the study's bioinformatics: A later analysis tallied roughly 78 million unique TCR beta chains across the 700 or so repertoires, and approximately 9.9 million of those chains were shared by two or more donors. Raw reads were error-corrected and collapsed into unique sequences with a nearest-neighbor algorithm that merged closely related sequences to remove PCR and sequencing errors. Alignment of CDR3 sequences to IMGT reference sequences was used to assign V, D and J gene segments. For a sequence to be retained, at least a six-nucleotide match to both a V gene segment and a J gene segment was required. A rearrangement counted as productive if the CDR3 had no stop codons and remained in frame with V and J, and every other rearrangement counted as non-productive. Following IMGT convention, CDR3 was defined as the stretch from the second conserved V-encoded cysteine to the conserved J-encoded phenylalanine. In an earlier analysis of 550 to 650 of the donors, sequences lacking an unambiguous match to a single V gene segment were excluded. In an earlier analysis of 450 to 750 of the donors, a V segment was called functional when productive rearrangements were above 56.7%, and segregating when the standard deviation between donors exceeded 5%. A statistical classification framework was built to diagnose cytomegalovirus status from the catalog of TCR beta chain sequences. V and J gene assignment, in a later analysis, came from comparing TCR nucleotide sequences with IMGT/GENE-DB human TR gene sequences. The TCRdist pipeline was used in a later analysis to assign CDR3 sequences and most-parsimonious VDJ recombination scenarios. In a later analysis, each TCR beta chain was defined by its CDR3 amino acid sequence together with its V-gene family, and reads without a unique V-gene family were excluded. As a way to deal with suspected cross-contamination and a sequencing artifact, a later analysis dropped roughly 600 nucleotide sequences that were highly shared and had low generation probability. A later analysis calculated a clonal expansion index for each public chain from normalized within-repertoire ranks of inferred template counts. Generation probabilities in a later analysis came from a VDJ recombination model fitted to out-of-frame rearrangements, and those results were checked against IGoR. A later analysis scored TCR-TCR, TCR-HLA and TCR-CMV co-occurrence with hypergeometric tests, applying a repertoire-size bias correction to TCR pairs. False discovery rates were estimated in a later analysis by permuting HLA or CMV assignments 20 times. In a later analysis, co-occurring TCRs were grouped using DBSCAN, with TCRdist sequence similarity added in when clustering inside HLA-allele-positive subsets. For co-occurrence clustering, repertoires with fewer than 30,000 or more than 120,000 public chains were excluded, along with a handful of repertoires with anomalous nucleotide sharing. TCRdb took this table from immuneACCESS and kept in-frame rearrangements with V and J called. Such tables lack part of the clones; where checked against another copy, unresolved V genes explain under half of the gap, and the rest is unexplained. V and J calls and clone size are given by that table; D and trimming were obtained from the DNA. A total of around 110,000 clones appear in this sample, around 66% of them only once. The ten most abundant clones make up more than 6.5% of the sample.

Trimming removed 4 bases from V and 2 bases from J; the gene matches leave 2 bases unexplained. Taken from cysteine to phenylalanine, the CDR3 has 13 residues. Of all the DNA, just the CDR3 is kept, 39 bases in frame from base 1. Per the germline V gene, SGHRS is the CDR1 and YFSETQ is the CDR2. The cohort was made up of roughly 670 healthy bone marrow donors. Cohort members were all nominally healthy when sampled, although unrecorded immune exposures were likely present. The donor tested CMV seropositive and was one of the 289 seropositive cohort members. Each donor provided a peripheral blood sample, and peripheral blood mononuclear cells were used for TCR beta sequencing. The Qiagen DNeasy Blood Extraction Kit was used to extract genomic DNA from the blood cell samples.

The receptor was derived from a woman in her 40s in good health and CMV-seropositive. The V and J genes are TRBV5-1 and TRBJ2-5, and TRBD1 aligns with 7 junction nucleotides. Sequenced: PBMCs. The DNA reads TGCGCCAGCAGCAGACAGGGTCAAGAGACCCAGTACTTC. It translates as CASSRQGQETQYF.